Included here is one TCR beta chain sequence, with context. Profiled with immunoSEQ multiplex PCR; TCRdb holds only in-frame clones, not every one. This sample has about 62,000 clones, with around nine tenths found just once. The sample belongs to a study of blood T cell repertoires in COVID-19. Per the germline V gene, CDR1 is SGHDT and CDR2 is YYEEEE. The CDR3 spans 17 residues. The V end was cut by 3 bases, the J end by 0 bases, with 15 bases between. The sequencing input was peripheral blood. The receptor's source is a man between 65 and 85 years old with acute or convalescent COVID-19. The chain joins TRBV5-6 to TRBJ2-2; the D is unclear. The CDR3 DNA reads TGTGCCAGCAGCTCAATTCCACGGAGCACGAACACCGGGGAGCTGTTTTTT. Its translation: CASSSIPRSTNTGELFF.